These 12 T cell receptor beta chains share one sample of origin, sequenced in a study of identifying expanded T cells in peripheral blood (dated by TCRdb to about 2019). To prepare the library, the immunoSEQ multiplex PCR assay was applied. TCRdb took over this immuneACCESS table, retaining in-frame rearrangements with V and J assigned. Such tables are incomplete; in checked studies, under half of the missing clones stem from an unresolved V gene, and the remainder is unexplained. The sample table contains tens of thousands of clones; only one count was recorded for 70% to 90% of them. Approximately 5% of the sample is in the top ten clones. The sequencing input was blood. Source of these receptors: a person aged 18 to 70 in good health.

This clone was detected only once. The chain uses TRBV5-4 and TRBJ1-2; a possible D gene is TRBD1 (6 bases). Germline V gives CDR1 SGHNT, CDR2 YYREEE (reference sequence). V lost 2 bases to trimming and J lost 9 bases, with 11 bases between them. The CDR3 length is 12 residues. The CDR3: CASSFGGASYTF. Written as DNA, the CDR3 is TGTGCCAGCAGCTTCGGGGGCGCGAGCTACACCTTC.

The chain couples TRBV11-1 to TRBJ1-1; 9 bases align to TRBD1. Germline assignment: CDR1 SGHAT and CDR2 FQDESV (reference sequence). V lost 3 bases, J lost 3 bases, and 8 bases stayed unmatched. The CDR3 spans 16 residues. CDR3 amino acids: CASSFPGQGKHTEAFF. In DNA form, the CDR3 reads TGTGCCAGCAGCTTTCCGGGACAGGGTAAACACACTGAAGCTTTCTTT.

The rearrangement joins TRBV7-6 to TRBJ1-1; the D is unclear. The ends were cut back, 5 bases at V and 11 bases at J, with 15 bases in the middle. CDR3 length equals 12 residues. Germline CDR1 SGHVS, CDR2 FNYEAQ. For the CDR3, the DNA is TGTGCCAGCAGCCCTCACGACGGGGAGGCTTTCTTT. It is translated as CASSPHDGEAFF. The complete variable domain, with remaining parts taken from reference TRBV7-6 and TRBJ1-1, reads GAGVSQSPRYKVTKRGQDVALRCDPISGHVSLYWYRQALGQGPEFLTYFNYEAQQDKSGLPNDRFSAERPEGSISTLTIQRTEQRDSAMYRCASSPHDGEAFFGQGTRLTVV.

V and J are TRBV19 and TRBJ2-1; 8 bases match TRBD2. The CDR3 covers 14 residues. V was pared by 10 bases and J by 3 bases, with 8 bases of the junction left unmatched. Germline V gene sequence: CDR1 LNHDA, CDR2 SQIVND (reference sequence). The CDR3 bases are TGTGCCACCTCCGGGAGGGCCGACTACAATGAGCAGTTCTTC. Its translation is CATSGRADYNEQFF. Full variable domain (outside the CDR3, taken from reference TRBV19 and TRBJ2-1): DGGITQSPKYLFRKEGQNVTLSCEQNLNHDAMYWYRQDPGQGLRLIYYSQIVNDFQKGDIAEGYSVSREKKESFPLTVTSAQKNPTAFYLCATSGRADYNEQFFGPGTRLTVL.

This rearrangement joins TRBV18 to TRBJ1-1, with TRBD1 as a possible D gene (5 bases). This CDR3 comprises 15 residues. With 2 bases removed from V and 2 bases from J, the gap between germline ends came to 12 bases. From germline, CDR1 is KGHSH and CDR2 LQKENI. The DNA for the CDR3 is TGTGCCAGCTCACCAGCCCTTGGGGGAAACACTGAAGCTTTCTTT. Protein product: CASSPALGGNTEAFF.

The J gene is TRBJ1-3, the V gene TRBV4-1; the D is unclear. Germline V lookup: CDR1 MGHRA, CDR2 YSYEKL. This CDR3 has 16 amino acids. The V and J ends lost 0 bases and 1 base respectively, with 10 bases between them. CDR3 residues: CASSQDGLPSGNTIYF. The CDR3 coding sequence is TGCGCCAGCAGCCAAGATGGATTGCCTTCTGGAAACACCATATATTTT.

This clone was seen a few times. The chain couples TRBV11-3 to TRBJ2-7; D gene unclear. The germline V and J ends were trimmed by 5 bases and 6 bases, with 11 bases remaining between them. CDR3 length: 12 residues. Germline CDR1 is SGHNT and CDR2 is YENEEA. CDR3 sequence reads: CASSLPAGEQYF. Here the CDR3 DNA reads TGTGCCAGCAGCCTACCTGCTGGCGAGCAGTACTTC.

The chain links TRBV6-4 to TRBJ2-3; 7 positions match TRBD1. Germline values: CDR1 MRHNA, CDR2 SNTAGT. J was trimmed by 6 bases and V by 2 bases; bases with no gene match: 11. The CDR3 length is 16 residues. CDR3 nucleotides: TGTGCCAGCAGTGACCCGGAGGACAGGCTTCAGGATACGCAGTATTTT. It yields the protein CASSDPEDRLQDTQYF.

The V call is TRBV9, the J call TRBJ1-2; no firm D call. The CDR3 is 13 residues long. Trimming took off 3 bases at V and 4 bases at J, with 10 bases between the two ends. Germline V gene sequence: CDR1 SGDLS, CDR2 YYNGEE. CDR3 bases: TGTGCCAGCAGCGCGGGGTCCGGCTATGGCTACACCTTC. It translates to CASSAGSGYGYTF.

The rearrangement links TRBV7-3 to TRBJ2-6, with 8 bases aligning to TRBD2. This CDR3 contains 15 residues. J gave up 2 bases and V 5 bases, and 2 bases lay outside the gene matches. Per the germline V gene, CDR1 is SGHTA and CDR2 is FQGTGA. The CDR3 here is CASSSGRPGANVLTF. CDR3 in DNA: TGTGCCAGCAGCAGCGGGAGACCTGGGGCCAACGTCCTGACTTTC. Based on the CDR3 plus reference TRBV7-3 and TRBJ2-6, the full variable domain is GAGVSQTPSNKVTEKGKYVELRCDPISGHTALYWYRQSLGQGPEFLIYFQGTGAADDSGLPNDRFFAVRPEGSVSTLKIQRTERGDSAVYLCASSSGRPGANVLTFGAGSRLTVL.

The chain employs TRBV15 and TRBJ1-4, with a tentative D call TRBD1 (5 bases). Trimming took 1 base from V and 12 from J, leaving 9 bases between them. This CDR3 has 12 residues. The V gene's germline CDR1 is LNHNV and CDR2 YYDKDF (reference sequence). The CDR3 coding sequence is TGTGCCACCAGCAGAGGGTGGGGGGAACTGTTTTTT. It specifies CATSRGWGELFF.

The rearrangement uses TRBV19 and TRBJ1-2; D unresolved. Per germline, CDR1 LNHDA and CDR2 SQIVND (reference sequence). Trimming removed 8 bases from V and 4 bases from J, with 17 bases in between. The CDR3 covers 14 residues. The CDR3 nucleotides are TGTGCCAGTTTTGAGAGCTCTGGGTCCTATGGCTACACCTTC. It yields the protein CASFESSGSYGYTF.